The present entry profiles one TCR beta chain with its context. The CDR3 contains 14 residues. Germline V gene lookup returns CDR1 SGHTA and CDR2 FQGTGA. V lost 5 bases, J lost 4 bases, and 12 bases lay in between. Some clones are missing from TCRdb's copy, which holds only in-frame ones; the method was immunoSEQ multiplex PCR. The top ten hold about 1.5% of the sample, which has some 150,000 clones, over 85% seen once. This record belongs to a study of blood T cell repertoires in COVID-19. The specimen sequenced was peripheral blood. The receptor was derived from a human donor in a cohort sampled during active COVID-19. The rearrangement links TRBV7-3 to TRBJ2-1; D might be TRBD2 (5 bases). In nucleotides, the CDR3 is TGTGCCAGCAGCGGCCGCGGGCCGTACAATGAGCAGTTCTTC. This translates into CASSGRGPYNEQFF.